The 18 T cell receptor beta chains below come from one sample, sequenced in a study of CD8+CD57+ T cells in acquired aplastic anemia (dated by TCRdb to between 2018 and 2020). The patients picked for sequencing were ones in whom flow cytometry had shown an expansion of CD8+CD57+ cells. Sequencing relied on an Illumina HiSeq 2000. Genomic DNA was used as template for profiling of TCR beta VDJ combinations and CDR3 sequences. The public reads were run again by TCRdb, first through fastp at Q25 and then through MiXCR, and only productive beta chains were kept. Records with the same CDR3 protein are collapsed into one entry carrying the most frequent genes and DNA. This sample comprises about 180,000 distinct CDR3 sequences, about half of them detected only once. The ten biggest clones cover 13% of the sample. Sequencing was done on a sample of sorted CD4+, CD8+, or CD8+CD57+ T cells (not recorded which) from PBMCs. The receptors derive from a human donor with aplastic anemia.

V usage is TRBV29-1 and J usage is TRBJ2-5; the D is unclear. Germline CDR1 is SQVTM and CDR2 is ANQGSEA. V lost 6 bases and J lost 5, with 13 bases in between. This CDR3 comprises 12 residues. CDR3 sequence: CSVDKEPETQYF. CDR3 nucleotides: TGCAGCGTCGACAAAGAACCGGAGACCCAGTACTTC.

DNA for the CDR3: TGTGCCAGCAGTTTAAGTCAAACAGGAAGGTCGGACAATGAGCAGTTCTTC. Translated, it gives CASSLSQTGRSDNEQFF. The genes are TRBV2 and TRBJ2-1, with D possibly matching TRBD1 (5 bases). The CDR3 contains 17 residues. The V and J ends lost 5 bases and 5 bases respectively, with 22 bases between them. Germline CDR1 reads SNHLY; CDR2 reads FYNNEI.

The CDR3 DNA reads as TGCAGTGCTAGAGATGCAAGGGACAGGGTGGTTGACACCTTC. Its translation: CSARDARDRVVDTF. The chain combines TRBV20-1 with TRBJ1-2; TRBD1 agrees at 9 bases. Losses at the gene ends were 0 bases for V and 12 bases for J; bases not matched to a gene: 11. The length of the CDR3 is 14 residues. CDR1 is DFQATT and CDR2 is SNEGSKA in the germline V gene (reference sequence).

This clonotype was seen a few times. The V and J genes are TRBV20-1 and TRBJ2-1; TRBD2 matches at 7 bases. CDR1 DFQATT and CDR2 SNEGSKA come from the germline V gene (reference sequence). This CDR3 is 16 amino acids long. V lost 6 bases to trimming and J lost 3 bases; unmatched junction nucleotides: 14. Written as DNA, the CDR3 is TGCAGTGCCGCGCCACGGGAGCTAGCGGTCTACAATGAGCAGTTCTTC. The encoded protein is CSAAPRELAVYNEQFF.

This clonotype was observed at least ten times. The rearrangement joins TRBV7-9 to TRBJ2-7; a weak D match, TRBD1 (5 bases). V lost 5 bases and J 4 bases, leaving 9 bases between the germline ends. The CDR3 covers 12 residues. In germline, CDR1 is SEHNR, CDR2 FQNEAQ (reference sequence). The CDR3 here is CASSPRAYEQYF. Here the CDR3 DNA reads TGTGCCAGCAGCCCCAGGGCTTACGAGCAGTACTTC.

The chain combines TRBV9 with TRBJ2-7; no firm D call. V was clipped by 9 bases and J by 2 bases, with 15 bases between them. Germline CDR1 SGDLS, CDR2 YYNGEE. This CDR3 is built from 13 residues. The CDR3 sequence is CANRTPATYEQYF. The CDR3 DNA reads TGTGCCAACCGTACACCCGCGACCTACGAGCAGTACTTC.

Notes on this clonotype: The junction departs from germline at one end; a sequencing error may be responsible. The chain has TRBV10-3 and TRBJ2-3, with D possibly being TRBD1 or TRBD2 (5 bases each). CDR1 and CDR2 (germline): ENHRY, SYGVKD. CDR3 length equals 13 residues. CDR3 in amino acids: CASSYRGADTQYF. For the CDR3, the DNA is TGTGCCAGCAGTTACAGAGGGGCAGATACGCAGTATTTT.

The J gene is TRBJ2-7, the V gene TRBV15; D possibly corresponds to TRBD1 (5 bases). The CDR3 runs 15 residues. V was cut by 0 bases and J by 4 bases, with 13 bases left in between. Germline V lookup: CDR1 LNHNV, CDR2 YYDKDF (reference sequence). CDR3 sequence: CATSREGVGGYEQYF. CDR3 nucleotides: TGTGCCACCAGCAGAGAAGGGGTCGGTGGGTACGAGCAGTACTTC.

V and J are TRBV2 and TRBJ1-1, with D possibly being TRBD1 (6 bases). V was clipped by 10 bases and J by 7 bases, with 19 bases between them. Germline CDR1 SNHLY, CDR2 FYNNEI. This CDR3 has 13 amino acids. DNA for the CDR3: TGTGCCACCTGGGGGCGGGGTAGCGATGAAGCTTTCTTT. Its protein product is CATWGRGSDEAFF.

V and J are TRBV9 and TRBJ2-7, with TRBD2 matching 9 bases. The germline V gene has CDR1 SGDLS and CDR2 YYNGEE. This CDR3 has 14 residues. The CDR3 nucleotides are TGTGCTAGAGCCCCGGGACTAGCCATCTACGAGCAGTACTTC. Translation: CARAPGLAIYEQYF.

As concerns this clonotype: One base away lies a much larger clone, so this may be a sequencing read error. This chain connects TRBV9 to TRBJ2-3; D gene unclear. Germline assignment: CDR1 SGDLS and CDR2 YYNGEE. The CDR3 loop spans 13 amino acids. DNA for the CDR3: TGTGCCAGCGGCGTAGAAGGCACAGATACGCAGTATTTT. It specifies CASGVEGTDTQYF. Filled out from reference TRBV9 and TRBJ2-3, the complete variable domain reads DSGVTQTPKHLITATGQRVTLRCSPRSGDLSVYWYQQSLDQGLQFLIQYYNGEERAKGNILERFSAQQFPDLHSELNLSSLELGDSALYFCASGVEGTDTQYFGPGTRLTVL.

The rearrangement uses TRBV20-1 and TRBJ1-2, with 7 nucleotides matching TRBD1. Germline V gives CDR1 DFQATT, CDR2 SNEGSKA (reference sequence). The junction had 6 bases not matched to a gene; V was cut back by 6 bases and J by 5 bases. This CDR3 spans 12 amino acids. CDR3 residues: CSASGQLYGYTF. CDR3 DNA sequence: TGCAGTGCCTCGGGACAGCTGTATGGCTACACCTTC.

The chain recombines TRBV2 with TRBJ2-7; no reliable D call. Germline V gene data show CDR1 as SNHLY and CDR2 as FYNNEI. Trimming cost V 9 bases and J 3 bases, with 18 bases left between them. The CDR3 loop spans 14 amino acids. For the CDR3, the DNA is TGTGCCAGTAGTTACACCAGAGATTACTACGAGCAGTACTTC. It specifies CASSYTRDYYEQYF.

The chain couples TRBV4-2 to TRBJ2-2; 7 nucleotides line up with TRBD1. The CDR3 totals 15 residues. Unmatched junction bases numbered 1, after V lost 0 bases and J lost 3 bases. The V gene's germline CDR1 is LGHNA and CDR2 YNFKEQ. The CDR3 spells CASSQDRGHTGELFF. DNA for the CDR3: TGTGCCAGCAGCCAAGATAGGGGGCACACCGGGGAGCTGTTTTTT.

The sample holds many counts of this clonotype. The chain employs TRBV19 and TRBJ2-1; no clear D. Germline V gene sequence: CDR1 LNHDA, CDR2 SQIVND (reference sequence). The CDR3 consists of 13 residues. Deletions cut 10 bases from V and 6 bases from J, with 16 bases between. CDR3 DNA sequence: TGTGCCACCTCGGAGCCGGCTCTCAATGAGCAGTTCTTC. This translates into CATSEPALNEQFF.

This clonotype showed up many times. V is TRBV19 and J is TRBJ2-1; the D gene is possibly TRBD2 (7 bases). Looked up from germline, CDR1 is LNHDA and CDR2 is SQIVND (reference sequence). This CDR3 spans 16 amino acids. V lost 3 bases, J lost 0 bases, and 12 bases lay in between. The CDR3 nucleotides are TGTGCCAGTAGTATCGGGGGGCGTATCTCCTACAATGAGCAGTTCTTC. This gives the protein CASSIGGRISYNEQFF.

This chain connects TRBV2 to TRBJ2-5; D is ambiguous. There are 14 residues in the CDR3. V was cut by 6 bases and J by 5 bases, with 16 bases left in between. Germline lookup yields CDR1 SNHLY and CDR2 FYNNEI. CDR3 sequence: CASSPSGVRETQYF. The CDR3 region has the DNA TGTGCCAGCAGCCCCAGTGGGGTGAGGGAGACCCAGTACTTC.

V is TRBV9 and J is TRBJ2-7, with D possibly TRBD2 on 7 matching bases. Trimming left V 3 bases short and J 2 bases short, with 12 bases between. Germline CDR1 is SGDLS and CDR2 is YYNGEE. The CDR3 covers 14 residues. CDR3 in amino acids: CASSASGGPYEQYF. In DNA form, the CDR3 reads TGTGCCAGCAGCGCTTCGGGGGGCCCCTACGAGCAGTACTTC.